A selection of T cell receptor beta chains follows, all from one sample in a study of T cells in Graves' hyperthyroidism and ophthalmopathy. TCRdb used MiXCR to reprocess the multiplex PCR reads, holding one entry per CDR3 protein. The data contain about 640,000 distinct CDR3 sequences, around 21% of them singletons. Sequences were obtained from blood. All receptors derive from a man aged 25-45 years with Graves' ophthalmopathy. CDR3s include the opening cysteine and the closing phenylalanine or tryptophan. D genes are given only for firm matches. Some rows have no size entry. The others give once, few or many, or a class for an expanded clone.

v_gene,abundance,j_gene,d_gene,CDR3nt,CDR3aa
TRBV28,few,TRBJ1-6,-,TGTGCCAGCAGTTTATATGCAGGGGAGGTCTATAATTCACCCCTCCACTTT,CASSLYAGEVYNSPLHF
TRBV20-1,few,TRBJ2-3,-,TGCAGTGCTAGAGATCAGAGGGGGGGTCTGTATTTT,CSARDQRGGLYF
TRBV6-1,many,TRBJ2-7,-,TGTGCCAGCAGGAACAGGGAAATAAAGGTGGACGAGCAGTACTTC,CASRNREIKVDEQYF
TRBV3-1,-,TRBJ2-1,-,TGTGCCAGCAGCCAAGTCGTGGACGGTATGGAGCAGTTCTTC,CASSQVVDGMEQFF
TRBV6-2/TRBV6-3,many,TRBJ2-7,-,TGTGCCAGCAGTTACTCGATCTACAGGGAAACCTACGAGCAGTACTTC,CASSYSIYRETYEQYF
TRBV11-2,many,TRBJ2-3,TRBD2,TGTGCCAGCAGCTTATTGCCGGGAGGGCCAGATACGCAGTATTTT,CASSLLPGGPDTQYF
TRBV28,few,TRBJ2-7,-,TGTGCCAGCAGTTGGGCGGGAAACTCCTACGAGCAGTACTTC,CASSWAGNSYEQYF
TRBV5-1,-,TRBJ2-7,TRBD1,TGCGCCAGCAGCCTATCCGGGACAGGGGGCGATGAGCAGTACTTC,CASSLSGTGGDEQYF
TRBV6-1,-,TRBJ2-3,TRBD1,TGTGCCAGCAGTGAGGGAGACAGGGACGCAGATACGCAGTATTTT,CASSEGDRDADTQYF
TRBV5-5,many,TRBJ1-2,-,TGTGCCAGCAGCTTGGCGGGGGAAAACTATGGCTACACCTTC,CASSLAGENYGYTF
TRBV2,many,TRBJ2-1,-,TGTGCCAGCAGTCCCGGACATGAGCAGTTCTTC,CASSPGHEQFF
TRBV20-1,-,TRBJ2-7,TRBD2,TGCAGTGCTAGGAGAGGAGCGGGAGTGGAATACGAGCAGTACTTC,CSARRGAGVEYEQYF
TRBV6-4,-,TRBJ2-7,TRBD2,TGTGCCAGCAGCTTAATGACTAGCGGGCCTACCTACGAGCAGTACTTC,CASSLMTSGPTYEQYF
TRBV30,-,TRBJ1-1,-,TGTGCCTGGGCCCCGACAGGACATTTCCCTGAAGCTTTCTTT,CAWAPTGHFPEAFF
TRBV7-2,-,TRBJ2-1,TRBD1,TGTGCCAGCAGCCGGGAAGGGACAGGGGGTGGCAATGAGCAGTTCTTC,CASSREGTGGGNEQFF
TRBV6-1,-,TRBJ2-7,TRBD2,TGTGCCAGCAGTTGGGGGACTAGCGGGAGCCCCGAGCAGTACTTC,CASSWGTSGSPEQYF
TRBV20-1,many,TRBJ2-2,-,TGCAGTGCTAGGGCGGACGGCTTGAACACCGGGGAGCTGTTTTTT,CSARADGLNTGELFF
TRBV10-3,-,TRBJ2-7,-,TGTGCCATCAGTGCGGTTGAGTCCTACGAGCAGTACTTC,CAISAVESYEQYF
TRBV19,many,TRBJ1-2,-,TGTGCCAGTACCCCCGGACAGAACTATGGCTACACCTTC,CASTPGQNYGYTF
TRBV9,-,TRBJ1-4,TRBD1,TGTGCCAGCAGCAAACGGGGACAGGGACTAGCAACTAATGAAAAACTGTTTTTT,CASSKRGQGLATNEKLFF
TRBV20-1,few,TRBJ2-7,-,TGCAGTGCTAATCGACAGGACCCCTACGAGCAGTACTTC,CSANRQDPYEQYF
TRBV6-1,few,TRBJ2-7,TRBD2,TGTGCCAGCTCGAACGGCGGGGGCTACGAGCAGTACTTC,CASSNGGGYEQYF
TRBV24-1,many,TRBJ2-5,-,TGTGCCACCGGGACCCAAGAGACCCAGTACTTC,CATGTQETQYF
TRBV30,many,TRBJ1-2,TRBD1,TGTGCCTGGAAGGGTCAGGGGGCGAGTGGCTACACCTTC,CAWKGQGASGYTF
TRBV11-2,many,TRBJ2-3,TRBD2,TGTGCCAGCAGCCTTAGCGGGATTGGCACAGATACGCAGTATTTT,CASSLSGIGTDTQYF
TRBV6-2/TRBV6-3,-,TRBJ2-1,TRBD2,TGTGCCAGCAGTATCACCGGGACTAGGGGCTCCTACAATGAGCAGTTCTTC,CASSITGTRGSYNEQFF
TRBV18,many,TRBJ1-2,-,TGTGCCAGCTCACCCCGGGGAGACTATGGCTACACCTTC,CASSPRGDYGYTF
TRBV7-2,-,TRBJ2-1,TRBD2,TGTGCCAGCAGCTTGGGGACTAGCGGGATTTCGGAGCAGTTCTTC,CASSLGTSGISEQFF
TRBV6-1,-,TRBJ2-1,-,TGTGCCAGCAGTATGCTAACAGGGAATGAGCAGTTCTTC,CASSMLTGNEQFF
TRBV29-1,few,TRBJ2-5,-,TGCAGCGTTGTTGGGGCTGGCGAGACCCAGTACTTC,CSVVGAGETQYF
TRBV10-3,-,TRBJ1-1,-,TGTGCCATCAGTGAGTCTCGGCCCAAATTCATGCAGGGGCTAGCCATGAACACTGAAGCTTTCTTT,CAISESRPKFMQGLAMNTEAFF